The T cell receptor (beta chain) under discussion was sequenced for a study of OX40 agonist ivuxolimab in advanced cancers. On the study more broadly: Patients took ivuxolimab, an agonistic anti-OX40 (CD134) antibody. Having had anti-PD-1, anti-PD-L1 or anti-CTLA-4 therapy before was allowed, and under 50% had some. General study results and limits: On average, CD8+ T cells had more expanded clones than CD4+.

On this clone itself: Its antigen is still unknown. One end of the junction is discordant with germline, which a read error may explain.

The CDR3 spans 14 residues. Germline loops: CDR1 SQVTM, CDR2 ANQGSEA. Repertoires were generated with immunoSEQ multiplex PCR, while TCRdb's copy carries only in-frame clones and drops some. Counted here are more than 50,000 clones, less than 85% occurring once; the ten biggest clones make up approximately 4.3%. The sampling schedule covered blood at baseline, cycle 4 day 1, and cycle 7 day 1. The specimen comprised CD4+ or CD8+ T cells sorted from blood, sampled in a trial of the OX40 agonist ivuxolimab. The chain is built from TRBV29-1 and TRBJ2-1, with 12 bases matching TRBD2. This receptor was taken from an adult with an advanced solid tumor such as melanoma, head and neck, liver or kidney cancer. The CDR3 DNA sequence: TGCAGTGTTGACACTAGCGGGGGGAGGAGTGAGCAGTTCTTC. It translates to CSVDTSGGRSEQFF.